This T cell receptor beta chain is from a study of a mutant IDH1 vaccine in newly diagnosed glioma. The assay was immunoSEQ multiplex PCR, and TCRdb's table has in-frame clones only and misses some. The sample contains roughly 120,000 clones, about four fifths of which appear only once. Many counts were recorded for this clone. Its specificity is not known. As to time point: week 11, during vaccination. Doses of 300 ug of mutant IDH1 20-mer peptide were given with topical imiquimod. This receptor was obtained from a man aged 35-49 years with glioma. This sample comprised PBMCs, obtained from a glioma patient whose treatment included an IDH1 peptide vaccine.

CDR3 bases: TGTGCCAGCAGTTACTTAGGGGTGAGGAATGAGCAGTTCTTC. It encodes CASSYLGVRNEQFF. The rearrangement joins TRBV6-6 to TRBJ2-1; a possible D gene is TRBD1 (5 bases). V gave up 1 base and J gave up 7 bases, with 11 bases separating them. Looked up from germline, CDR1 is MNHNY and CDR2 is SVGAGI (reference sequence). The length of the CDR3 is 14 residues.